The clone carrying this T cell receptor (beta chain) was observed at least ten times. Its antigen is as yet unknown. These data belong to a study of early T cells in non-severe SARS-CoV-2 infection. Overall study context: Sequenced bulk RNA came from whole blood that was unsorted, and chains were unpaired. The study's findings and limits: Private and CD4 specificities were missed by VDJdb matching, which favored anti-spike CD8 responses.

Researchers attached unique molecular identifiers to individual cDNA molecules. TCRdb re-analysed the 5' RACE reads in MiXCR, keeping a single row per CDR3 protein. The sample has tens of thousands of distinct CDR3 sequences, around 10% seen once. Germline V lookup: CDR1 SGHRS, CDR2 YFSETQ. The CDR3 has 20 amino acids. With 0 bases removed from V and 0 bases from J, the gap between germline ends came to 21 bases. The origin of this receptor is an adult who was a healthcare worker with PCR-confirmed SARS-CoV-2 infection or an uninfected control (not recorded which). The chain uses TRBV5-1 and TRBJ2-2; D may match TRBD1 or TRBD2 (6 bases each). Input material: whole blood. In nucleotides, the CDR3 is TGCGCCAGCAGCTTGGATCCGGGGGCTAGGACAGCCGCGAACACCGGGGAGCTGTTTTTT. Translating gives CASSLDPGARTAANTGELFF.